A single sample is the source of the 18 T cell receptor beta chains below, sequenced in a study of CD8 T cells in ankylosing spondylitis. TCRdb called the 5' RACE reads again in MiXCR, with one record for every CDR3 protein. Among 30,000 to 45,000 distinct CDR3 sequences listed, over 10% were seen once. Sequences were obtained from synovial fluid, either unsorted or a sorted T cell fraction (not recorded which). These receptors were taken from a male donor with ankylosing spondylitis.

The chain links TRBV7-9 to TRBJ2-5; D is undetermined. V lost 6 bases to trimming and J lost 0 bases, with 8 bases between them. The CDR3 has 13 residues. Germline-derived CDR1 and CDR2 are SEHNR and FQNEAQ (reference sequence). The CDR3: CASRDGYQETQYF. CDR3 bases: TGTGCCAGCAGGGATGGTTACCAAGAGACCCAGTACTTC.

This chain connects TRBV6-6 to TRBJ1-5, with D hard to call. Germline CDR1 is MNHNY and CDR2 is SVGAGI (reference sequence). The CDR3 runs to 13 residues. Trimming took off 7 bases at V and 2 bases at J, with 9 bases between the two ends. The chain's CDR3 is CASTLGRNQPQHF. Written as DNA, the CDR3 is TGTGCCAGCACTTTAGGCCGCAATCAGCCCCAGCATTTT.

This clonotype was observed a handful of times. The rearrangement links TRBV6-2 or TRBV6-3 to TRBJ2-7; D may be TRBD1 (5 bases). Germline V gene sequence: CDR1 MNHEY, CDR2 SVGEGT. This CDR3 has 14 residues. Trimming removed 0 bases from V and 3 bases from J, with 9 bases in between. In nucleotides, the CDR3 is TGTGCCAGCAGTTACTCGAATCAGGGCTACGAGCAGTACTTC. Amino acid sequence: CASSYSNQGYEQYF.

This rearrangement joins TRBV6-5 to TRBJ2-7, with D uncertain. Per the germline V gene, CDR1 is MNHEY and CDR2 is SVGAGI. This CDR3 has 15 amino acids. V was cut by 0 bases and J by 4 bases, with 13 bases left in between. The CDR3 coding sequence is TGTGCCAGCAGTTACTCGGGTCCGACCGGTTACGAGCAGTACTTC. The encoded protein is CASSYSGPTGYEQYF.

V is TRBV25-1 and J is TRBJ1-1; D perhaps matches TRBD1 (6 bases). The CDR3 has 14 amino acids. The V gene's germline CDR1 is MGHDK and CDR2 SYGVNS. V gave up 6 bases and J gave up 2 bases, with 13 bases separating them. For the CDR3, the DNA is TGTGCCAGCAGCCCCGGGACACCTAACACTGAAGCTTTCTTT. Residues: CASSPGTPNTEAFF.

This clonotype has a count of ten or more. The chain carries TRBV7-8 and TRBJ1-1; D call uncertain. V was cut by 1 base and J by 0 bases, with 6 bases left in between. Germline V lookup: CDR1 SGHVS, CDR2 FQNEAQ. The CDR3 spans 14 residues. The chain's CDR3 is CASSLVGMNTEAFF. CDR3 DNA sequence: TGTGCCAGCAGCTTAGTTGGGATGAACACTGAAGCTTTCTTT. The complete variable domain, with remaining parts taken from reference TRBV7-8 and TRBJ1-1, reads GAGVSQSPRYKVAKRGQDVALRCDPISGHVSLFWYQQALGQGPEFLTYFQNEAQLDKSGLPSDRFFAERPEGSVSTLKIQRTQQEDSAVYLCASSLVGMNTEAFFGQGTRLTVV.

Only a few counts were recorded for this clonotype. This chain connects TRBV3-1 to TRBJ2-7; maybe TRBD2 (6 bases). This CDR3 has 15 residues. Germline V CDR1 and CDR2: LGHDT, YNNKEL (reference sequence). V lost 2 bases to trimming and J lost 2 bases, with 13 bases between them. As DNA, the CDR3 is TGTGCCAGCAGCCAATTCCAGGGAGGCACCTACGAGCAGTACTTC. It is translated as CASSQFQGGTYEQYF.

This rearrangement joins TRBV20-1 to TRBJ2-1; 11 bases are shared with TRBD2. J lost 4 bases, V lost 3 bases, and 5 bases had no gene match. In germline, CDR1 is DFQATT, CDR2 SNEGSKA (reference sequence). The CDR3 spans 15 residues. The CDR3 loop is CSASYGTSGYNEQFF. In nucleotides, the CDR3 is TGCAGTGCTAGCTATGGGACTAGCGGTTACAATGAGCAGTTCTTC.

This clonotype was picked up a small number of times. The CDR3 is CSAIAATYEQYF. In DNA form, the CDR3 reads TGCAGTGCCATCGCAGCAACCTACGAGCAGTACTTC. This chain uses TRBV20-1 with TRBJ2-7, with unresolved D. V lost 6 bases and J lost 2, with 11 bases in between. CDR1 and CDR2 from the germline V gene are DFQATT and SNEGSKA (reference sequence). The CDR3 is 12 amino acids.

This clonotype has just a few counts. V usage is TRBV28 and J usage is TRBJ2-7; perhaps TRBD2 as D (5 bases). The V end lost 3 bases, the J end lost 7 bases, and 16 bases lay between the germline ends. The germline V gene has CDR1 MDHEN and CDR2 SYDVKM. This CDR3 comprises 14 residues. CDR3 DNA sequence: TGTGCCAGCAGTTTGGACGCCCGAGCGGTGGAGCAGTACTTC. This sequence encodes CASSLDARAVEQYF.

The chain combines TRBV12-3 or TRBV12-4 with TRBJ2-7; the match to TRBD2 covers 8 bases. This CDR3 comprises 14 residues. V dropped 2 bases and J dropped 5; count of bases not matched to a gene: 5. The CDR3 DNA follows: TGTGCCAGCAGTTTACCGGGGGGGGGCAACGAGCAGTACTTC. Translating it yields CASSLPGGGNEQYF.

This clonotype was counted at least ten times. The chain uses TRBV28 and TRBJ2-1; 11 bases are a match to TRBD2. CDR1 is MDHEN and CDR2 is SYDVKM in the germline V gene. Trimming cost V 2 bases and J 5 bases; bases outside gene matches: 2. The CDR3 runs 15 residues. The CDR3 coding sequence is TGTGCCAGCAGTTTACTAGCGGGAGGTAACAATGAGCAGTTCTTC. This encodes CASSLLAGGNNEQFF.

This clonotype was counted many times. The chain carries TRBV27 and TRBJ2-3; tentatively, D is TRBD1 (6 bases). This CDR3 contains 14 residues. Germline CDR1 and CDR2: MNHEY and SMNVEV (reference sequence). V was clipped by 6 bases and J by 6 bases, with 16 bases between them. Written as DNA, the CDR3 is TGTGCCAGCAGCAGGGGAGCTAATCCCGATACGCAGTATTTT. Amino acids: CASSRGANPDTQYF.

CDR3: CASRDRLADPYNEQFF. The CDR3, as DNA: TGTGCCAGCAGAGACCGACTAGCGGATCCCTACAATGAGCAGTTCTTC. V gene TRBV12-3 or TRBV12-4 combines with J gene TRBJ2-1, with 9 bases lining up with TRBD2. The CDR3 covers 16 residues. V trimming: 6 bases; J trimming: 2 bases; junction bases outside the gene matches: 8.

J is TRBJ2-7 and V is TRBV6-5; 9 bases are shared with TRBD2. The germline V gene encodes CDR1 MNHEY and CDR2 SVGAGI. Unmatched junction bases numbered 3, after V lost 0 bases and J lost 6 bases. The length of the CDR3 is 14 residues. CDR3 bases: TGTGCCAGCAGTTACTCAGGACTAGCGTTCGAGCAGTACTTC. It codes for CASSYSGLAFEQYF.

The CDR3 sequence: CSANRLAGEIHEQFF. DNA of the CDR3: TGCAGTGCCAATCGACTAGCGGGAGAGATCCATGAGCAGTTCTTC. This chain connects TRBV20-1 to TRBJ2-1; 12 bases align to TRBD2. V lost 6 bases to trimming and J lost 8 bases; unmatched junction nucleotides: 11. The CDR3 totals 15 residues. The V gene's germline CDR1 is DFQATT and CDR2 SNEGSKA (reference sequence).

This clonotype came up many times. V is TRBV6-1 and J is TRBJ1-1; D is perhaps TRBD1 (5 bases). The V and J ends lost 1 base and 0 bases respectively, with 6 bases between them. Germline V gene sequence: CDR1 MNHNS, CDR2 SASEGT. The CDR3 covers 14 residues. The chain's CDR3 is CASSEGGLNTEAFF. The CDR3 nucleotides read TGTGCCAGCAGTGAAGGGGGCTTGAACACTGAAGCTTTCTTT.

This chain links TRBV18 with TRBJ2-1; D is ambiguous. V was pared by 4 bases and J by 7 bases, with 8 bases between. Germline V gene lookup returns CDR1 KGHSH and CDR2 LQKENI. This CDR3 region has 12 residues. CDR3 residues: CASSLHGNEQFF. CDR3 in DNA: TGTGCCAGCTCACTCCACGGAAATGAGCAGTTCTTC.